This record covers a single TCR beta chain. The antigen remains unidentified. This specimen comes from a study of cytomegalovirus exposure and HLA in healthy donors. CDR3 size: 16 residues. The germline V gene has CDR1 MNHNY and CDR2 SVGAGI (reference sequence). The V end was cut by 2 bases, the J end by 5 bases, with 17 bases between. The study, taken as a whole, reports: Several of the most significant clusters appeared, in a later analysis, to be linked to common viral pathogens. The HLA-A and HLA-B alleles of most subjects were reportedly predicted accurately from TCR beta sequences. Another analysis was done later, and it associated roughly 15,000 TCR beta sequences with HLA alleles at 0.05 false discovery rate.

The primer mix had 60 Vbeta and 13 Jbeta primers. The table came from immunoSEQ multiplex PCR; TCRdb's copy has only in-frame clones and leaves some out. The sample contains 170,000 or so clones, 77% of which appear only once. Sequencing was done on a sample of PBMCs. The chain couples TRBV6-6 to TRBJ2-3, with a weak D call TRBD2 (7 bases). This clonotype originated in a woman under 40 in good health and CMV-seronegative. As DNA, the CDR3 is TGTGCCAGCAGTTACAGGAGGGGGGGCCAATTAGATACGCAGTATTTT. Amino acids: CASSYRRGGQLDTQYF.